Listed below are T cell receptor beta chains from one sample, sequenced in a study of control samples from healthy donors and cancer patients. The method was immunoSEQ multiplex PCR; TCRdb's version includes in-frame clones alone and lacks a portion of them. The table shows roughly 180,000 clones, with 90% to 95% occurring only once. Sequences were obtained from blood. The receptors stem from a woman aged 55-75 years in good health. Each CDR3 is given with its conserved first and last residue. A D gene is named only where the DNA matches it firmly. Only some rows state a clone size, as once, few, many or a class for expanded clones.

size	D	V	J	CDR3	DNA
NA	NA	TRBV18	TRBJ2-6	CASSQQGSISGANVLTF	TGTGCCAGCTCACAACAGGGCTCTATCTCTGGGGCCAACGTCCTGACTTTC
few	NA	TRBV6-5	TRBJ2-5	CASSNGSPETQYF	TGTGCCAGCAGCAACGGGTCCCCAGAGACCCAGTACTTC
NA	NA	TRBV11-2	TRBJ2-5	CASSFSQEETQYF	TGTGCCAGCAGCTTTTCACAAGAAGAGACCCAGTACTTC
NA	NA	TRBV3-1/TRBV3-2	TRBJ2-2	CASSQAVGTGTGELFF	TGTGCCAGCAGCCAAGCAGTGGGGACGGGGACCGGGGAGCTGTTTTTT
once	NA	TRBV11-2	TRBJ2-1	CASSFGPGYNEQFF	TGTGCCAGCAGCTTCGGCCCGGGATACAATGAGCAGTTCTTC
NA	NA	TRBV11-2	TRBJ1-3	CASSYSSGNTIYF	TGTGCCAGCAGCTACAGCTCTGGAAACACCATATATTTT
NA	TRBD1	TRBV6-5	TRBJ1-1	CASRRGTGVTEAFF	TGTGCCAGCAGACGTGGGACAGGGGTCACTGAAGCTTTCTTT
NA	TRBD1	TRBV7-9	TRBJ1-4	CASSPRQGPSTNEKLFF	TGTGCCAGCAGCCCCCGACAGGGTCCCTCAACTAATGAAAAACTGTTTTTT
NA	NA	TRBV6-1	TRBJ1-3	CASSEGGAGNTIYF	TGTGCCAGCAGTGAAGGGGGGGCCGGAAACACCATATATTTT
NA	TRBD1	TRBV3-1/TRBV3-2	TRBJ1-6	CASSQAPTGSSPLHF	TGTGCCAGCAGCCAGGCACCGACAGGGAGTTCACCCCTCCACTTT
NA	NA	TRBV7-8	TRBJ2-5	CASSRFTQETQYF	TGTGCCAGCAGCCGTTTTACCCAAGAGACCCAGTACTTC
once	NA	TRBV7-2	TRBJ1-1	CASRPMTDGVTEAFF	TGTGCCAGCAGACCCATGACAGATGGAGTCACTGAAGCTTTCTTT